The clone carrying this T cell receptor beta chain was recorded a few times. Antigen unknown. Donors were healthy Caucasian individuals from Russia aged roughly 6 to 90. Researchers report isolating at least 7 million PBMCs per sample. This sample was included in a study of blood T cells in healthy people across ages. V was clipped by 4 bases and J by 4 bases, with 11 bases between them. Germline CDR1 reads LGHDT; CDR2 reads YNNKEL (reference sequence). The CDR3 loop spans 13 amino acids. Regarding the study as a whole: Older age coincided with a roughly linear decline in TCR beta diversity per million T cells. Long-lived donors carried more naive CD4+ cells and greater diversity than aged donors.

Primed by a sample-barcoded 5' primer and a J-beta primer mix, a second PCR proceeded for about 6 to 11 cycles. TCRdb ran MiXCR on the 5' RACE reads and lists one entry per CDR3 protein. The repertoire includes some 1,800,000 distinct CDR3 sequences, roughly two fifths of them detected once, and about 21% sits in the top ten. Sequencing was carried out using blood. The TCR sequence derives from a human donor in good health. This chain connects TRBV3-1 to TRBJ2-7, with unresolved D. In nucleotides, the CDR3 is TGTGCCAGCAGCCGGAAAGAAAGTTACGAGCAGTACTTC. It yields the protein CASSRKESYEQYF.